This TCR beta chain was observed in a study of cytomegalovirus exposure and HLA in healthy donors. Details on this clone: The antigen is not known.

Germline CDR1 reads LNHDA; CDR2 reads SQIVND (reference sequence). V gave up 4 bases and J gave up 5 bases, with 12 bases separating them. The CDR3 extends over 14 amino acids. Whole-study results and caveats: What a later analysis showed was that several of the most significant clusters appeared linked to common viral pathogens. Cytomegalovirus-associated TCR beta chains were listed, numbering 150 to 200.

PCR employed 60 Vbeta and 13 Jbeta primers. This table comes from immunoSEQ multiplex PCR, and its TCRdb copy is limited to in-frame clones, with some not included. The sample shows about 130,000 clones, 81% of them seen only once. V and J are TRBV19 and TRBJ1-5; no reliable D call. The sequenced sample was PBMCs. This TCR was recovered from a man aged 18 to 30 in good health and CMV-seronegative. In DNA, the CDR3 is TGTGCCAGTAGTAACGGGGTAAGTCATCAGCCCCAGCATTTT. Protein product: CASSNGVSHQPQHF.